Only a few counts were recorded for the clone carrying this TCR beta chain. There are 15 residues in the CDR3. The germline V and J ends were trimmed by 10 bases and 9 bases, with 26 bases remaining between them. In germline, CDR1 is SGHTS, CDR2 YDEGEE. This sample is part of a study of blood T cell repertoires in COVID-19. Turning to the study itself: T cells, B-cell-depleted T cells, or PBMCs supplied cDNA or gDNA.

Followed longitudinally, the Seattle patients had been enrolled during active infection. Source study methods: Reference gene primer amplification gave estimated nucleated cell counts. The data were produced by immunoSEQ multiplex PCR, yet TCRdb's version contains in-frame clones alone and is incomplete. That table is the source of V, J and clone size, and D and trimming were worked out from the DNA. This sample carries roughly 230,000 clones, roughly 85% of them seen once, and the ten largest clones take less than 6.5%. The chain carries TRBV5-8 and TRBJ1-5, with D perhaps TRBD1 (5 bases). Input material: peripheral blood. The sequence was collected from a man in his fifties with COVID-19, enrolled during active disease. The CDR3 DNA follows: TGTGCCTCCAAAGGCGGGACGGCGTTGAGCATGCCCCAGCATTTT. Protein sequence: CASKGGTALSMPQHF.